The clone carrying this T cell receptor (beta chain) was detected a few times. What it binds is unknown. The data are from a study of cytomegalovirus exposure and HLA in healthy donors. Broader study findings: Altogether, more than 150 TCR beta chains were recorded as cytomegalovirus-associated. Among TCR sequences, most were rare, though some public TCRs appeared in many donors. As was reported, the classifier diagnosed cytomegalovirus status with high specificity and sensitivity.

The repertoire was sequenced with immunoSEQ multiplex PCR; TCRdb's copy has only in-frame clones and lacks some. Of about 58,000 clones in the sample, roughly 90% were seen once. Between the trimmed V and J ends, which lost 1 base and 6 bases, there was a span of 14 bases. CDR3 length equals 15 residues. Sequencing was carried out using PBMCs. The V and J genes are TRBV5-3 and TRBJ1-5; the D gene is possibly TRBD1 (5 bases). Being an ORF, TRBV5-3 has a function that is uncertain. This receptor was identified in a young man in good health and CMV-seronegative. The CDR3, as DNA: TGTGCCAGAAGCTTGTATCAGGGATGGGTTCAGCCCCAGCATTTT. Protein product: CARSLYQGWVQPQHF.